This T cell receptor (beta chain) is drawn from a study of blood T cell repertoires in COVID-19. As for the study in general: T cells, B-cell-depleted T cells, or PBMCs supplied cDNA or gDNA.

Methods used by the authors: Quantification of nucleated cells was approximated via reference gene primer amplification. The protocol was immunoSEQ multiplex PCR, while the TCRdb copy is restricted to in-frame clones and leaves out a portion. D and trimming come from the DNA, and the V and J calls and clone size come from that table. The table has about 110,000 clones, roughly 84% seen once. Germline lookup yields CDR1 SGHRS and CDR2 YFSETQ. The J segment lost 3 bases and the V segment lost 0 bases, leaving 1 base of the junction unmatched. CDR3 length: 14 amino acids. The specimen was peripheral blood. This receptor was obtained from a woman of 80 years or more with active or convalescent COVID-19. The J gene is TRBJ2-7, the V gene TRBV5-1, with 9 nucleotides matching TRBD1. CDR3 nucleotide sequence: TGCGCCAGCAGCTTGGGACAGGGGGACTACGAGCAGTACTTC. Translation gives CASSLGQGDYEQYF.